Shown below are 17 T cell receptor beta chains from a single sample sequenced in a study of cytomegalovirus exposure and HLA in healthy donors. This PCR relied on a set of 60 Vbeta primers and 13 Jbeta primers. Clones were sequenced by immunoSEQ multiplex PCR, and TCRdb holds only the in-frame ones, with some missing. The table lists about 59,000 clones, 65% to 80% of them singletons. The sequenced sample consisted of PBMCs. All receptors derive from a man aged 30-40 years in good health and CMV-seropositive.

The chain links TRBV2 to TRBJ2-7, with D tentatively TRBD2 (5 bases). The length of the CDR3 is 14 residues. Germline V gives CDR1 SNHLY, CDR2 FYNNEI. Deletions cut 6 bases from V and 0 bases from J, with 12 bases between. CDR3 residues: CASRDRETSYEQYF. CDR3 nucleotides: TGTGCCAGCAGGGACCGGGAAACCTCCTACGAGCAGTACTTC.

This clone turned up a few times. Mismatch with germline at one junction end may stem from a read error. J is TRBJ1-2 and V is TRBV4-1, with D hard to call. Germline V CDR1 and CDR2: MGHRA, YSYEKL. CDR3 length: 14 residues. In nucleotides, the CDR3 is TGCGCCAGCAGTCAAGACTTCAGGATCTATGGCTACACCTTC. This translates into CASSQDFRIYGYTF.

This clone turned up a few times. The genes are TRBV19 and TRBJ1-2; D ambiguous. The CDR3 length is 12 residues. V dropped 8 bases and J dropped 2 bases, with 9 bases sitting between them. Germline CDR1 is LNHDA and CDR2 is SQIVND (reference sequence). The chain's CDR3 is CASRDGNYGYTF. DNA for the CDR3: TGTGCCAGTCGGGATGGGAACTATGGCTACACCTTC.

This clone was counted a few times. The chain uses TRBV7-8 and TRBJ2-1; 8 positions match TRBD2. The CDR3 length is 16 residues. Germline V gene lookup returns CDR1 SGHVS and CDR2 FQNEAQ. V was pared by 0 bases and J by 0 bases, with 1 base of the junction left unmatched. CDR3: CASSLAAGGSYNEQFF. The CDR3 DNA follows: TGTGCCAGCAGCTTAGCGGCGGGGGGCTCCTACAATGAGCAGTTCTTC.

V usage is TRBV9 and J usage is TRBJ2-2; tentative D call: TRBD1 (6 bases). V lost 0 bases and J lost 6, with 12 bases in between. Germline V gene sequence: CDR1 SGDLS, CDR2 YYNGEE. The CDR3 extends over 15 amino acids. In DNA form, the CDR3 reads TGTGCCAGCAGCGTAGGAGGGGGTAGTGCCGGGGAGCTGTTTTTT. Protein product: CASSVGGGSAGELFF.

CDR3 sequence reads: CASSQLGDKEETQYF. CDR3 coding DNA: TGCGCCAGCAGCCAATTAGGGGACAAGGAAGAGACCCAGTACTTC. This chain connects TRBV5-1 to TRBJ2-5; D might be TRBD1 (6 bases). V lost 4 bases and J 3 bases, leaving 16 bases between the germline ends. The germline CDR1 and CDR2 sequences are SGHRS and YFSETQ. This CDR3 contains 15 residues.

The chain couples TRBV28 to TRBJ2-5; D not resolved. V was clipped by 5 bases and J by 5 bases, with 15 bases between them. Germline CDR1 is MDHEN and CDR2 is SYDVKM. The CDR3 is 14 residues long. The CDR3 region is CASSPRVAGETQYF. The CDR3, as DNA: TGTGCCAGCAGTCCCCGAGTGGCCGGGGAGACCCAGTACTTC.

V is TRBV5-6 and J is TRBJ1-3; D possibly corresponds to TRBD1 (5 bases). CDR3 length equals 17 residues. Trimming shortened V by 5 bases and J by 0 bases, and 18 bases separated the two germline ends. Germline CDR1 SGHDT, CDR2 YYEEEE. CDR3 sequence reads: CASSLSPAGISGNTIYF. CDR3 in DNA: TGTGCCAGCAGTCTTTCCCCAGCAGGGATCTCTGGAAACACCATATATTTT. The full variable domain, with the rest looked up from reference TRBV5-6 and TRBJ1-3, is DAGVTQSPTHLIKTRGQQVTLRCSPKSGHDTVSWYQQALGQGPQFIFQYYEEEERQRGNFPDRFSGHQFPNYSSELNVNALLLGDSALYLCASSLSPAGISGNTIYFGEGSWLTVV.

The chain has TRBV27 and TRBJ1-2; D ambiguous. Germline CDR1 reads MNHEY; CDR2 reads SMNVEV (reference sequence). V was clipped by 6 bases and J by 0 bases, with 17 bases between them. There are 16 residues in the CDR3. CDR3 DNA sequence: TGTGCCAGCAGCCTTTCATCCGCAGTGGCTAACTATGGCTACACCTTC. Its protein product is CASSLSSAVANYGYTF.

The V gene is TRBV15, the J gene TRBJ2-2; D not certain. Trimming removed 0 bases at V and 5 bases at J, with 4 bases between. This CDR3 comprises 13 residues. Germline values: CDR1 LNHNV, CDR2 YYDKDF (reference sequence). CDR3 loop: CATSRDRTGELFF. The CDR3 coding sequence is TGTGCCACCAGCAGAGATAGAACCGGGGAGCTGTTTTTT.

This sequence joins TRBV30 and TRBJ2-7; 7 bases fit TRBD1. The V and J ends lost 3 bases and 0 bases, in that order; junction bases with no gene match: 5. The CDR3 is 14 residues long. CDR1 is GTSNPN and CDR2 is SVGIG in the germline V gene (reference sequence). The CDR3 region has the DNA TGTGCCTGGAGAAGGGACAGAAGCTCCTACGAGCAGTACTTC. It codes for CAWRRDRSSYEQYF.

The chain employs TRBV19 and TRBJ2-7, with D maybe TRBD1 (6 bases). Trimming removed 5 bases at V and 4 bases at J, with 12 bases between. The germline CDR1 and CDR2 sequences are LNHDA and SQIVND (reference sequence). The CDR3 covers 13 residues. CDR3 sequence: CASSHPQGYEQYF. The CDR3 DNA follows: TGTGCCAGTAGTCACCCTCAGGGGTACGAGCAGTACTTC.

This rearrangement joins TRBV7-3 to TRBJ1-2, with 7 bases that match TRBD1. The CDR3 length is 13 residues. Germline trimming cut 5 bases from V and 3 bases from J; bases unmatched to any gene: 3. CDR1 SGHTA and CDR2 FQGTGA come from the germline V gene. The CDR3 DNA follows: TGTGCCAGCAGCCCCGACAGGGACTATGGCTACACCTTC. Amino acids: CASSPDRDYGYTF.

The chain joins TRBV4-1 to TRBJ2-3; 9 bases map to TRBD1. Germline V CDR1 and CDR2: MGHRA, YSYEKL. Germline trimming cut 0 bases from V and 0 bases from J; bases unmatched to any gene: 10. The CDR3 spans 19 residues. The CDR3 is CASSQDAPTGGFSTDTQYF. Written as DNA, the CDR3 is TGCGCCAGCAGCCAAGATGCCCCGACAGGGGGTTTTAGCACAGATACGCAGTATTTT.

The rearrangement joins TRBV29-1 to TRBJ1-1, with 8 bases aligning to TRBD1. CDR3 length: 14 amino acids. The V gene's germline CDR1 is SQVTM and CDR2 ANQGSEA. The ends lost 6 bases at V and 7 bases at J; junction bases unmatched: 13. CDR3 nucleotide sequence: TGCAGCGTCCTGGGCCTGACAGGGGCACGTGAAGCTTTCTTT. As protein: CSVLGLTGAREAFF.

The chain is built from TRBV30 and TRBJ2-7, with D tentatively TRBD2 (6 bases). CDR1 GTSNPN and CDR2 SVGIG come from the germline V gene (reference sequence). V shed 7 bases and J shed 3 bases, with 10 bases lying between them. The CDR3 is made up of 11 amino acids. CDR3 region: CAFGLNYEQYF. Written as DNA, the CDR3 is TGTGCCTTCGGACTAAACTACGAGCAGTACTTC.

The chain has TRBV28 and TRBJ2-1; D remains unclear. The V and J ends lost 5 bases and 3 bases respectively, with 8 bases between them. There are 13 residues in the CDR3. Germline V lookup: CDR1 MDHEN, CDR2 SYDVKM. CDR3 nucleotide sequence: TGTGCCAGCAGTCCCCACGGCTACAATGAGCAGTTCTTC. This sequence encodes CASSPHGYNEQFF.